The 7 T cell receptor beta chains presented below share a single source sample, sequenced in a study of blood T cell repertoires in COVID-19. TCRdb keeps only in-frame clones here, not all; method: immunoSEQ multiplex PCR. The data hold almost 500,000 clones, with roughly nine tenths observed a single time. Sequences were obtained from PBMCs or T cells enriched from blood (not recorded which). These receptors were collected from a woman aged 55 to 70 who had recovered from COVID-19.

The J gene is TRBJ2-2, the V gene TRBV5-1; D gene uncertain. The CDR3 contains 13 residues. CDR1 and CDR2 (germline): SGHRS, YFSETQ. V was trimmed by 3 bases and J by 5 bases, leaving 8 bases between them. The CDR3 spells CASSSRLTGELFF. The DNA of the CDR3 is TGCGCCAGCAGCTCGAGGCTAACCGGGGAGCTGTTTTTT.

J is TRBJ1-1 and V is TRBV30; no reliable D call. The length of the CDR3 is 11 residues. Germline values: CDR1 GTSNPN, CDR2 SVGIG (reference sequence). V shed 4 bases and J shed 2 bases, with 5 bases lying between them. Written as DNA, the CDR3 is TGTGCCTGGAATAAAAACACTGAAGCTTTCTTT. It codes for CAWNKNTEAFF.

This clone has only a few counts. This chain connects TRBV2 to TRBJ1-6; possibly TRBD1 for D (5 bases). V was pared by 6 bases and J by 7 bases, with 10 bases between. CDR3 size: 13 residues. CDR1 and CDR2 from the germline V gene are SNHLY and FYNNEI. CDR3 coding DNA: TGTGCCAGCAGAACAACAGGAAATTCACCCCTCCACTTT. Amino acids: CASRTTGNSPLHF.

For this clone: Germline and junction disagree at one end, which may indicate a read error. The CDR3 is CTSSWGQNTEAFF. The CDR3 nucleotides read TGTACCAGCAGCTGGGGACAGAACACTGAAGCTTTCTTT. V is TRBV5-4 and J is TRBJ1-1; tentatively, D is TRBD1 (6 bases). The germline gives CDR1 SGHNT, CDR2 YYREEE (reference sequence). The CDR3 has 13 residues.

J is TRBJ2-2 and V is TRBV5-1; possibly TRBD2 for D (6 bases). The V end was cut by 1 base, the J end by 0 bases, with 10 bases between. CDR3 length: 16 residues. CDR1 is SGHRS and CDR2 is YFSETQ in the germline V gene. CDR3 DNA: TGCGCCAGCAGCTTGAGGGCGGGAACGAACACCGGGGAGCTGTTTTTT. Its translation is CASSLRAGTNTGELFF.

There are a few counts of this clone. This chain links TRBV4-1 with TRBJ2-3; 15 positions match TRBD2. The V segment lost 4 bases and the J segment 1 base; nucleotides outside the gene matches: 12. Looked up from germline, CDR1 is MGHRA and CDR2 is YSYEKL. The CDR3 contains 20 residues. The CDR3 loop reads CASSLPGLAGGLKRTDTQYF. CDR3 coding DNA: TGCGCCAGCAGCCTTCCGGGACTAGCGGGGGGCCTAAAACGCACAGATACGCAGTATTTT.

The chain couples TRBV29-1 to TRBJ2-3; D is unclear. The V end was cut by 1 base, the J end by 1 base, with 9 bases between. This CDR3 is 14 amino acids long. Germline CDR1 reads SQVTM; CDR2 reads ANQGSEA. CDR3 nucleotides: TGCAGCGTTGAAGGGCCCCAGGGCACAGATACGCAGTATTTT. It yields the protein CSVEGPQGTDTQYF.